This is a list of T cell receptor beta chains from one sample in a study of T cell responses to AZD1222 COVID-19 vaccine. Only in-frame clones appear in the TCRdb table, and some are missing; sequencing was by immunoSEQ multiplex PCR. Of 120,000 or so clones in the sample, 75% to 85% are singletons; the top ten hold about a quarter. The source material was peripheral blood, sampled 28 days after the second AZD1222 dose. All receptors come from an adult who received the AZD1222 COVID-19 vaccine. The CDR3 runs from the conserved cysteine through the conserved F or W. The order of the fields is D gene, clone size, V gene, J gene, CDR3 protein, CDR3 DNA. D genes are given only for firm matches. Rows may omit the clone size; those that give it use once, few, many or a size class.

NA	NA	TRBV7-9	TRBJ1-5	CASSPSLARGNQPQHF	TGTGCCAGCAGCCCCTCCTTGGCCAGGGGCAATCAGCCCCAGCATTTT
NA	NA	TRBV13	TRBJ1-4	CASSRKATNEKLFF	TGTGCCAGCAGCAGAAAAGCAACTAATGAAAAACTGTTTTTT
NA	NA	TRBV27	TRBJ2-2	CASLQDRNTGELFF	TGTGCCAGTCTCCAGGACAGAAACACCGGGGAGCTGTTTTTT
NA	NA	TRBV14	TRBJ2-2	CASSQDWAGRRLELFF	TGTGCCAGCAGCCAAGATTGGGCTGGACGACGACTGGAGCTGTTTTTT
TRBD2	NA	TRBV7-2	TRBJ2-7	CASSPGLALYEQYF	TGTGCCAGCAGTCCCGGACTAGCGCTCTACGAGCAGTACTTC
NA	NA	TRBV6-5	TRBJ2-1	CASSRGLSYNEQFF	TGTGCCAGCAGTCGGGGACTCTCCTACAATGAGCAGTTCTTC
TRBD1	NA	TRBV18	TRBJ1-4	CASSPGTGATNEKLFF	TGTGCCAGCTCACCTGGGACAGGCGCAACTAATGAAAAACTGTTTTTT
TRBD1	NA	TRBV10-3	TRBJ1-1	CAIRKDRGLDTEAFF	TGTGCCATCAGGAAGGACAGGGGGCTGGACACTGAAGCTTTCTTT
NA	NA	TRBV28	TRBJ2-7	CASRGGREYYEQYF	TGTGCCAGCAGGGGGGGACGGGAATACTACGAGCAGTACTTC
NA	NA	TRBV23-1	TRBJ1-1	CASSQVPGLNTEAFF	TGCGCCAGCAGTCAAGTTCCAGGACTGAACACTGAAGCTTTCTTT
NA	NA	TRBV7-8	TRBJ1-6	CASSPRQDRSYNSPLHF	TGTGCCAGCAGCCCAAGACAGGACCGATCCTATAATTCACCCCTCCACTTT
NA	few	TRBV10-1	TRBJ1-5	CASSGSGQLPQHF	TGCGCCAGCAGTGGGAGCGGACAGCTGCCCCAGCATTTT
TRBD1	NA	TRBV4-2	TRBJ2-3	CASSLRSGTGVGTDTQYF	TGTGCCAGCAGCCTCAGGTCCGGGACAGGGGTTGGCACAGATACGCAGTATTTT
NA	NA	TRBV10-1	TRBJ1-1	CASSETHPGAPAFF	TGCGCCAGCAGTGAGACCCACCCGGGGGCCCCTGCTTTCTTT
NA	NA	TRBV10-3	TRBJ1-1	CAISPGSQSSMNTEAFF	TGTGCCATCAGTCCAGGATCCCAATCTAGCATGAACACTGAAGCTTTCTTT
NA	NA	TRBV19	TRBJ1-4	CASTTLTVNEKLFF	TGTGCCAGTACCACCCTCACCGTTAATGAAAAACTGTTTTTT
TRBD1	NA	TRBV5-5	TRBJ2-1	CASSLANRGNEQFF	TGTGCCAGCAGCTTGGCAAACAGGGGTAATGAGCAGTTCTTC
NA	NA	TRBV3-1/TRBV3-2	TRBJ1-5	CASSQDLGHQVSGNQPQHF	TGTGCCAGCAGCCAAGATTTAGGCCACCAAGTTTCGGGCAATCAGCCCCAGCATTTT
NA	NA	TRBV19	TRBJ1-2	CASSIVQKTNYGYTF	TGTGCCAGTAGTATAGTCCAGAAGACCAACTATGGCTACACCTTC
TRBD1	NA	TRBV3-1/TRBV3-2	TRBJ1-1	CASSRTTGETEAFF	TGTGCCAGCAGCCGAACCACAGGGGAGACTGAAGCTTTCTTT
TRBD1	NA	TRBV10-1	TRBJ1-2	CASSDQTGNPYGYTF	TGCGCCAGCAGTGACCAGACAGGGAACCCCTATGGCTACACCTTC
NA	NA	TRBV7-9	TRBJ2-1	CASSFSNEQFF	TGTGCCAGCAGCTTTTCTAATGAGCAGTTCTTC
NA	NA	TRBV5-1	TRBJ2-5	CASSLRGAGETQYF	TGCGCCAGCAGCTTGAGAGGGGCGGGAGAGACCCAGTACTTC
NA	NA	TRBV9	TRBJ1-3	CASSTTGVGNTIYF	TGTGCCAGCAGCACCACCGGGGTAGGAAACACCATATATTTT
NA	NA	TRBV11-2	TRBJ1-3	CASSLDSGLGNTIYF	TGTGCCAGCAGCTTAGACTCCGGTCTTGGAAACACCATATATTTT
NA	NA	TRBV24-1	TRBJ1-2	CATSERTGVRGYTF	TGTGCCACCAGTGAACGGACCGGCGTGCGTGGCTACACCTTC
TRBD1	NA	TRBV6-5	TRBJ1-2	CASSRPGQGKAGYTF	TGTGCCAGCAGCCGCCCGGGACAGGGAAAGGCTGGCTACACCTTC
NA	NA	TRBV4-1	TRBJ1-5	CASSQDRDSSHHQPQHF	TGCGCCAGCAGCCAAGATCGCGACAGCTCTCACCATCAGCCCCAGCATTTT
NA	NA	TRBV28	TRBJ1-5	CASSFNSPAGNQPQHF	TGTGCCAGCAGTTTCAACAGCCCGGCGGGAAATCAGCCCCAGCATTTT
NA	few	TRBV6-6	TRBJ1-6	CASSSPGNNSPLHF	TGTGCCAGCAGTAGCCCCGGGAACAATTCACCCCTCCACTTT
TRBD2	NA	TRBV29-1	TRBJ2-5	CSVGGLARETQYF	TGCAGCGTGGGGGGACTAGCGAGAGAGACCCAGTACTTC
NA	few	TRBV5-1	TRBJ2-3	CASSSLQGVGGTDTQYF	TGCGCCAGCAGCTCTCTCCAGGGAGTAGGAGGCACAGATACGCAGTATTTT
TRBD1	NA	TRBV27	TRBJ1-2	CASSIGQGYGYTF	TGTGCCAGCAGTATCGGACAGGGATATGGCTACACCTTC
TRBD2	NA	TRBV10-2	TRBJ2-1	CASRTSGGVYNEQFF	TGCGCCAGCAGGACTAGCGGGGGGGTCTACAATGAGCAGTTCTTC
TRBD1	once	TRBV30	TRBJ1-1	CAWSWDRDTEAFF	TGTGCCTGGAGTTGGGACAGGGACACTGAAGCTTTCTTT
NA	NA	TRBV29-1	TRBJ2-1	CSVEGRGQQGNEQFF	TGCAGCGTTGAGGGGCGGGGGCAGCAGGGAAATGAGCAGTTCTTC
TRBD1	NA	TRBV7-2	TRBJ2-6	CASGLDRAGANVLTF	TGTGCCAGCGGGTTGGACAGGGCTGGGGCCAACGTCCTGACTTTC
NA	NA	TRBV7-8	TRBJ2-7	CASSSGDYSYEQYF	TGTGCCAGCAGCTCAGGGGACTACTCCTACGAGCAGTACTTC
NA	NA	TRBV30	TRBJ2-2	CAWNLGVSGELFF	TGTGCCTGGAACCTGGGGGTGTCCGGGGAGCTGTTTTTT
NA	NA	TRBV15	TRBJ1-2	CATSRKGTGGYTF	TGTGCCACCAGCAGGAAAGGGACTGGTGGCTACACCTTC
TRBD2	NA	TRBV3-1/TRBV3-2	TRBJ2-1	CASSQDAGGGAREQFF	TGTGCCAGCAGCCAAGATGCGGGCGGGGGGGCCAGGGAGCAGTTCTTC
NA	once	TRBV5-1	TRBJ2-7	CASRAASSYEQYF	TGCGCCAGCAGAGCGGCAAGCTCCTACGAGCAGTACTTC
NA	NA	TRBV7-9	TRBJ1-5	CASSLDVGKPQHF	TGTGCCAGCAGCTTAGATGTGGGGAAGCCCCAGCATTTT
NA	NA	TRBV4-3	TRBJ2-3	CASSQDWGSDTQYF	TGCGCCAGCAGCCAAGATTGGGGCTCAGATACGCAGTATTTT
TRBD1	NA	TRBV18	TRBJ2-1	CASSPTGTGFEQFF	TGTGCCAGCTCACCAACCGGGACAGGATTTGAGCAGTTCTTC
NA	NA	TRBV28	TRBJ1-2	CASRSGTILYGYTF	TGTGCCAGCAGGTCCGGGACGATCCTATATGGCTACACCTTC
NA	NA	TRBV30	TRBJ1-1	CAWSQEGNTEAFF	TGTGCCTGGAGTCAAGAAGGGAACACTGAAGCTTTCTTT
NA	NA	TRBV11-2	TRBJ2-3	CASSQMGADTQYF	TGTGCCAGCAGCCAGATGGGGGCAGATACGCAGTATTTT
NA	NA	TRBV5-1	TRBJ1-1	CASSSRPGGRGTEAFF	TGCGCCAGCAGCTCCCGCCCGGGGGGTAGGGGCACTGAAGCTTTCTTT
NA	NA	TRBV28	TRBJ1-2	CASIRTDTNYGYTF	TGTGCCAGCATCCGGACAGACACTAACTATGGCTACACCTTC
NA	once	TRBV28	TRBJ1-4	CASSLSELKLFF	TGTGCCAGCAGTTTATCCGAGTTAAAACTGTTTTTT
NA	NA	TRBV30	TRBJ1-5	CAFSTGTNSYSNQPQHF	TGTGCCTTTTCTACCGGGACAAACTCTTATAGCAATCAGCCCCAGCATTTT
NA	NA	TRBV15	TRBJ1-1	CATSRDRNTEAFF	TGTGCCACCAGCAGAGACAGGAACACTGAAGCTTTCTTT
NA	NA	TRBV4-3	TRBJ2-7	CASSRSRQESYEQYF	TGCGCCAGCAGCCGATCCCGACAGGAGTCCTACGAGCAGTACTTC
NA	NA	TRBV7-3	TRBJ1-2	CASSLGALPSGYTF	TGTGCCAGCAGCCTCGGGGCCCTTCCATCGGGCTACACCTTC